This T cell receptor (beta chain) was sequenced during a study of PD-1 blockade in classical Hodgkin lymphoma. Findings and limits, study-wide: There was a significant rise in CD4+ TCR diversity by C4D1, with no such rise for CD8+.

Each patient experienced a relapse that followed autologous stem cell transplantation, and brentuximab vedotin exposure varied. Libraries were prepared by immunoSEQ multiplex PCR; TCRdb keeps only in-frame clonotypes and omits some of them. The sample consists of about 97,000 clones, 75% to 90% of them appearing once. As concerns this clone: The antigen is not known.

Sequencing was performed on peripheral blood mononuclear cells (PBMCs), taken before the second cycle of nivolumab. This TCR came from a human donor with classical Hodgkin lymphoma.

This CDR3 is CASSLDRREDFFGYTF. CDR3 bases: TGTGCCAGCAGCTTGGACAGACGAGAGGATTTTTTCGGCTACACCTTC. The gene calls are TRBV7-2 and TRBJ1-2; D possibly corresponds to TRBD1 (6 bases). This CDR3 contains 16 residues. CDR1 SGHTA and CDR2 FQGNSA come from the germline V gene. The V gene lost 3 bases and the J gene lost 8 bases, with 22 bases spanning the gap. The variable domain in full, completed from reference TRBV7-2 and TRBJ1-2, reads GAGVSQSPSNKVTEKGKDVELRCDPISGHTALYWYRQSLGQGLEFLIYFQGNSAPDKSGLPSDRFSAERTGGSVSTLTIQRTQQEDSAVYLCASSLDRREDFFGYTFGSGTRLTVV.